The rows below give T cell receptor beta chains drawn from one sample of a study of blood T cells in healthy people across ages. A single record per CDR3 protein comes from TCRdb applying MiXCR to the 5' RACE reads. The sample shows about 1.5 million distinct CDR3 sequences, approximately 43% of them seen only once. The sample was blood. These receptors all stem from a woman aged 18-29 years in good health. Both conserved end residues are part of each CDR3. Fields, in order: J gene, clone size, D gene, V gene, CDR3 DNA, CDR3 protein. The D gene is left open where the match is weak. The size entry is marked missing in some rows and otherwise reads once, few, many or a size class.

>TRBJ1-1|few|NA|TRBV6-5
TGTGCCAGTCATGAGGGGGACACTGAAGCTTTCTTT
CASHEGDTEAFF
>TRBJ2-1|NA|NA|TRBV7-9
TGTGCCAGCAGCTCGGCCATTACGAGGGGTGATGAGCAGTTCTTC
CASSSAITRGDEQFF
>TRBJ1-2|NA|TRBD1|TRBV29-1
TGCAGCGGGACAGGGGCTAACTATGGCTACACCTTC
CSGTGANYGYTF
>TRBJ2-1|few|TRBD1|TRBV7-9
TGTGCCAGCAGTCTCCGGGACAGCGACTACAATGAGCAGTTCTTC
CASSLRDSDYNEQFF
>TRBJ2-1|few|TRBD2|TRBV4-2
TGTGCCAGCAGCCAAGAAGTTCGGGCGGGAGGAGGCTCCTACAATGAGCAGTTCTTC
CASSQEVRAGGGSYNEQFF
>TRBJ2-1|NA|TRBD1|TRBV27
TGTGCCAGCACCGGGACAGAAAAAAACAATGAGCAGTTCTTC
CASTGTEKNNEQFF
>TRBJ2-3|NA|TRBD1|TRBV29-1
TGCAGCGTTGATAACTCGGACAGGGGGTTGACAGATACGCGGTATTTT
CSVDNSDRGLTDTRYF
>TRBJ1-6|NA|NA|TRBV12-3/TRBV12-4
TGTGCCAGCAGTTTTAATCCCGGGGGGTACTATAATTCACCCCTCCACTTT
CASSFNPGGYYNSPLHF
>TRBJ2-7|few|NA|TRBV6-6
TGTGCCAGCAGCCACGCAGGCTCCTACGAGCAGTACTTC
CASSHAGSYEQYF
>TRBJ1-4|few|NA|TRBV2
TGTGCCAGCAGTGAACCCAGGGTTTATGGTGAAAAACTGTTTTTT
CASSEPRVYGEKLFF
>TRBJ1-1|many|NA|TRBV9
TGTGCCAGCAGCGTAGGGGGGAGGACTGAAGCTTTCTTT
CASSVGGRTEAFF
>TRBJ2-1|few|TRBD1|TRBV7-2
TGTGCCAGCAGCCTCCGTAATATAGGGACAGGGGGAAATGAGCAGTTCTTC
CASSLRNIGTGGNEQFF
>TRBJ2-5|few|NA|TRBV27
TGTGCCTCTGGGGGACGGAATCCTAAGGAGCAGTACTTC
CASGGRNPKEQYF
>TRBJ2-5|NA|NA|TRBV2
TGTGCCAGCAGTGAAAGGTGGTCAGAGACCCAGTACTTC
CASSERWSETQYF
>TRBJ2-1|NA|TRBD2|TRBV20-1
TGCAGTGCTAGTCAGAGCGGGAGGGCCCGTATCCTAGATGAGCAGTTCTTC
CSASQSGRARILDEQFF
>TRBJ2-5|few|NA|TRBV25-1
TGTGCCAGCAGTACTGGACCGAGGGGAGAGACCCAGTACTTC
CASSTGPRGETQYF
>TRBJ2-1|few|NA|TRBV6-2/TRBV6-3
TGTGCCAGCAGGCTACAGGTACTCTCCTACAATGAGCAGTTCTTC
CASRLQVLSYNEQFF
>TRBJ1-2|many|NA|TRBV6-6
TGTGCCAGCAGCGCAACAGGGAACTATGGCTACACCTTC
CASSATGNYGYTF
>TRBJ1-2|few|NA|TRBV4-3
TGCGCCAGCAGCCAAGGACAGGCCCGCAAAAACTATGGCTACACCTTC
CASSQGQARKNYGYTF
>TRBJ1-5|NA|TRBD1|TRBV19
TGTGCCAGTAGGACGGACAGGGGGCGAAACAATCAGCCCCAGCATTTT
CASRTDRGRNNQPQHF
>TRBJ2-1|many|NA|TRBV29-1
TGCAGCGTTGTGGGGGGCCCCTCCTACAATGAGCAGTTCTTC
CSVVGGPSYNEQFF
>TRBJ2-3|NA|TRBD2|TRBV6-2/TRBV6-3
TGTGCCAGCAGTTACATCTCTAGCGGGGCAGATACGCAGTATTTT
CASSYISSGADTQYF
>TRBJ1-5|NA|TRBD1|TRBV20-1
TGCAGTGCTAGGGAGACAGGGGGCTTTAGGCCCCAGCATTTT
CSARETGGFRPQHF
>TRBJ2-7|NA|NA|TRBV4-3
TGCGCCAGCAGCCAAGATAGGGACCCCTCCTACGAGCAGTACTTC
CASSQDRDPSYEQYF
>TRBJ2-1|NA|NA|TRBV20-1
TGCAGTGCTAGTCTGTATGAGCAGTTCTTC
CSASLYEQFF
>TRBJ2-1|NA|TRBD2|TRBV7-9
TGTGCCAGCAGCGCCGGACTAGATGGGAATGAGCAGTTCTTC
CASSAGLDGNEQFF
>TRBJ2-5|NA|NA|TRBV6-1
TGTGCCAGCAGCTATCGAGACCTTACCCAAGAGACCCAGTACTTC
CASSYRDLTQETQYF
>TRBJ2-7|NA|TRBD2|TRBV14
TGTGCCAGCAGCCAACAGGAACTAGCGGTGCAGTACTTC
CASSQQELAVQYF
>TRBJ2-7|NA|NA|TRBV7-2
TGTGCCAGCAGCTTGACAGGTGATGTAGTTGTATTGGGGACCTACGAGCAGTACTTC
CASSLTGDVVVLGTYEQYF
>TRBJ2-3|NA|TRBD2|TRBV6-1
TGTGCCAGCCGGGGGACTAGCGGGAGAGCAGATACGCAGTATTTT
CASRGTSGRADTQYF
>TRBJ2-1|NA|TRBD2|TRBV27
TGTGCCAGCAGTCATGGACTAGCCGCACCTCACAATGAGCAGTTCTTC
CASSHGLAAPHNEQFF
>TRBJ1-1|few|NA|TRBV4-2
TGTGCCAGCAGCCAAGAGGGGTACCTCTATTCGACTGAAGCTTTCTTT
CASSQEGYLYSTEAFF
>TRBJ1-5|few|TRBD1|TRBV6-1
TGTGCCAGCAGCCCGGGACAGACCTATGTAGTCAATCAGCCCCAGCATTTT
CASSPGQTYVVNQPQHF